A selection of T cell receptor beta chains follows, all from one sample in a study of PD-1 blockade in classical Hodgkin lymphoma. This table comes from immunoSEQ multiplex PCR, and its TCRdb copy is limited to in-frame clones, with some not included. The data contain 1,500 to 2,000 clones, approximately 90% of them singletons. This specimen was CD4+ T cells from blood, taken at baseline. These receptors originate from a human donor with classical Hodgkin lymphoma. The CDR3 runs from the conserved cysteine through the conserved F or W. The D gene is left open where the match is weak. The size entry is marked missing in some rows and otherwise reads once, few, many or a size class.

clone_size | j_call | v_call | d_call | cdr3_aa | cdr3_nt
- | TRBJ2-1 | TRBV5-4 | TRBD2 | CASHRNSGSYNEQFF | TGTGCCAGCCACAGGAATAGCGGGAGCTACAATGAGCAGTTCTTC
- | TRBJ2-3 | TRBV9 | TRBD2 | CASSVVSSGRAGDTQYF | TGTGCCAGCAGCGTAGTGTCGAGCGGGAGGGCGGGAGATACGCAGTATTTT
- | TRBJ2-6 | TRBV9 | - | CASSVRGPGANVLTF | TGTGCCAGCAGCGTACGGGGGCCTGGGGCCAACGTCCTGACTTTC
- | TRBJ2-1 | TRBV11-3 | TRBD2 | CASSLGGTSGREGNEQFF | TGTGCCAGCAGCTTAGGAGGGACTAGCGGGAGGGAGGGCAATGAGCAGTTCTTC
- | TRBJ1-5 | TRBV5-4 | TRBD1 | CASSQDSGGGNQPQHF | TGTGCCAGCAGCCAAGATTCAGGGGGCGGCAATCAGCCCCAGCATTTT
- | TRBJ2-4 | TRBV10-3 | - | CAIAPGQGSDIQYF | TGTGCCATCGCCCCGGGGCAGGGGTCTGACATTCAGTACTTC
- | TRBJ2-7 | TRBV18 | TRBD2 | CASSRSGTSGRVGYEQYF | TGTGCCAGCTCGCGGTCCGGGACTAGCGGGAGGGTCGGCTACGAGCAGTACTTC
- | TRBJ2-1 | TRBV6-5 | - | CASSRRTVYNEQFF | TGTGCCAGCAGTAGACGGACAGTTTACAATGAGCAGTTCTTC
- | TRBJ2-5 | TRBV5-1 | - | CASRRRGTSQETQYF | TGCGCCAGCCGCCGAAGGGGGACAAGTCAAGAGACCCAGTACTTC
once | TRBJ1-1 | TRBV27 | TRBD1 | CASSRGQGAIMNTEAFF | TGTGCCAGCAGCCGAGGACAGGGGGCGATTATGAACACTGAAGCTTTCTTT
- | TRBJ2-3 | TRBV6-5 | - | CASSPLGGSTDTQYF | TGTGCCAGCAGCCCCCTTGGGGGGTCCACAGATACGCAGTATTTT